This T cell receptor beta chain was profiled in a study of cytotoxic CD8 clonotypes in ibrutinib-treated CLL. The germline V gene has CDR1 SGDLS and CDR2 YYNGEE. V lost 0 bases and J 3 bases, leaving 15 bases between the germline ends. The CDR3 consists of 16 residues. On this clone itself: What it binds is not known.

Study-level points and caveats: Clonality rose at ibrutinib response, held steady in sustained remission, and fell toward baseline at progression.

The protocol was immunoSEQ multiplex PCR, while the TCRdb copy is restricted to in-frame clones and leaves out a portion. The sample holds about 140,000 clones, 77% seen once. The genes are TRBV9 and TRBJ1-1, with D possibly TRBD1 on 6 matching bases. The clonotype originates from a human donor with chronic lymphocytic leukemia. The specimen comprised PBMCs, sampled after 12 months of ibrutinib treatment. In DNA, the CDR3 is TGTGCCAGCAGCGTAGGTGGGGGCGGAGGATACACTGAAGCTTTCTTT. It encodes CASSVGGGGGYTEAFF. The full variable domain, in which reference TRBV9 and TRBJ1-1 provide the parts outside the CDR3, is DSGVTQTPKHLITATGQRVTLRCSPRSGDLSVYWYQQSLDQGLQFLIQYYNGEERAKGNILERFSAQQFPDLHSELNLSSLELGDSALYFCASSVGGGGGYTEAFFGQGTRLTVV.